These T cell receptor beta chains were read from a single sample in a study of cytomegalovirus exposure and HLA in healthy donors. Clones were sequenced by immunoSEQ multiplex PCR, and TCRdb holds only the in-frame ones, with some missing. This sample has 95,000 to 150,000 clones; 70% to 80% occur once, and the top ten carry roughly 3.5%. The sequencing sample was made of PBMCs. These receptors were obtained from a man in his forties in good health and CMV-seronegative. Each CDR3 is given with its conserved first and last residue. Fields, in order: V gene, J gene, clone size, D gene, CDR3 protein, CDR3 DNA. A D gene is named only where the DNA matches it firmly. Some rows have no size entry. The others give once, few or many, or a class for an expanded clone.

>TRBV11-2|TRBJ1-1|-|-
CASSHLKTEHTEAFF
TGTGCCAGCAGCCATCTTAAAACAGAGCACACTGAAGCTTTCTTT
>TRBV6-1|TRBJ2-7|-|TRBD1
CASSVTGGGYEQYF
TGTGCCAGCAGTGTAACAGGGGGTGGGTACGAGCAGTACTTC
>TRBV5-1|TRBJ1-5|-|TRBD1
CASSPTGEGQPQHF
TGCGCCAGCAGCCCCACAGGGGAAGGCCAGCCCCAGCATTTT
>TRBV6-5|TRBJ1-3|-|-
CASSYRHQGSTIYF
TGTGCCAGCAGTTACCGGCACCAGGGGAGCACCATATATTTT
>TRBV6-1|TRBJ1-5|-|-
CASSALGGGAQPQHF
TGTGCCAGCAGTGCGCTCGGGGGAGGGGCTCAGCCCCAGCATTTT
>TRBV27|TRBJ1-6|-|-
CASSSMQGPNSPLHF
TGTGCCAGCAGTTCTATGCAGGGGCCTAATTCACCCCTCCACTTT
>TRBV9|TRBJ2-3|-|TRBD2
CASSGRSGASTDTQYF
TGTGCCAGCAGCGGCCGTAGCGGGGCGAGCACAGATACGCAGTATTTT
>TRBV5-6|TRBJ1-4|-|-
CASSTQGQATNEKLFF
TGTGCCAGCAGCACACAGGGCCAGGCAACTAATGAAAAACTGTTTTTT
>TRBV7-3|TRBJ2-1|-|-
CASSLGQGNEQFF
TGTGCCAGCAGCTTAGGGCAAGGCAATGAGCAGTTCTTC
>TRBV6-5|TRBJ1-1|-|TRBD1
CASRPGGTGGTEAFF
TGTGCCAGCAGACCAGGTGGGACAGGGGGAACTGAAGCTTTCTTT
>TRBV7-9|TRBJ1-1|-|TRBD1
CASSLMGTGENTEAFF
TGTGCCAGCAGCCTTATGGGGACAGGGGAAAACACTGAAGCTTTCTTT
>TRBV7-9|TRBJ1-2|medium-sized|-
CAGGKRDIYGYTF
TGTGCCGGGGGTAAACGGGACATCTATGGCTACACCTTC
>TRBV6-5|TRBJ2-5|-|-
CASSSPGLGQETQYF
TGTGCCAGCAGTTCACCGGGACTGGGACAAGAGACCCAGTACTTC
>TRBV7-2|TRBJ2-3|once|TRBD2
CASSFQRAGGDTQYF
TGTGCCAGCAGCTTCCAGCGGGCGGGGGGAGATACGCAGTATTTT
>TRBV7-2|TRBJ2-3|-|-
CAKGGSGGTDTQYF
TGTGCTAAAGGGGGAAGCGGCGGCACAGATACGCAGTATTTT